The sequence of this TCR beta chain was determined in a study of identifying expanded T cells in peripheral blood. The CDR3 has 13 amino acids. CDR1 is LNHDA and CDR2 is SQIVND in the germline V gene (reference sequence). V dropped 5 bases and J dropped 4 bases, with 11 bases sitting between them. Study results and caveats: Technical replicates showed around 1.2 changed clones; around two weeks roughly 16; four weeks 19. Variance in clone template counts between approximately 2-week samples significantly increased with total template count across all healthy donors.

Generated by immunoSEQ multiplex PCR, the TCRdb table keeps only in-frame clones and is missing some. Among some 75,000 clones listed, approximately 87% were seen once. Collection occurred without any documented infections or immune events in donors. About this clone itself: Its cognate antigen is unknown.

The source of this sequence is a person aged 18 to 70 in good health. Input material: blood. The genes are TRBV19 and TRBJ1-1, with D tentatively TRBD1 (5 bases). CDR3 DNA: TGTGCCAGTAGTTCCCAGGGTCCCACTGAAGCTTTCTTT. Protein sequence: CASSSQGPTEAFF. The full variable domain, completed using reference TRBV19 and TRBJ1-1, is DGGITQSPKYLFRKEGQNVTLSCEQNLNHDAMYWYRQDPGQGLRLIYYSQIVNDFQKGDIAEGYSVSREKKESFPLTVTSAQKNPTAFYLCASSSQGPTEAFFGQGTRLTVV.